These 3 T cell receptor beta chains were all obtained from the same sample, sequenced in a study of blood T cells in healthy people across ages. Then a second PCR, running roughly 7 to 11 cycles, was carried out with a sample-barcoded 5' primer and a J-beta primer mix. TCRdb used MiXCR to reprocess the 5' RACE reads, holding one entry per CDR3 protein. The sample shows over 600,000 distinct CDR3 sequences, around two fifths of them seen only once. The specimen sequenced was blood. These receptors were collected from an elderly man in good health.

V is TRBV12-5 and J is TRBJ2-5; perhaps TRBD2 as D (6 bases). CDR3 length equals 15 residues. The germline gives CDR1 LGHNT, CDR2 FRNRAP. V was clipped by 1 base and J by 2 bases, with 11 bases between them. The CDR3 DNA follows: TGTGCTAGTGGTTTGGGGGACGGGGGTCAAGAGACCCAGTACTTC. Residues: CASGLGDGGQETQYF.

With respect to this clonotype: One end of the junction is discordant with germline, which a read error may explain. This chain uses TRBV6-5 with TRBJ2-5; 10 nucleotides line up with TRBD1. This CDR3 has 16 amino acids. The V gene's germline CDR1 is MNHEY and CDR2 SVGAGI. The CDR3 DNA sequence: TGTGTCAGCAGTTACTCTAGGGGACAGGGGCAAGAGACCCAGTACTTC. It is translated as CVSSYSRGQGQETQYF.

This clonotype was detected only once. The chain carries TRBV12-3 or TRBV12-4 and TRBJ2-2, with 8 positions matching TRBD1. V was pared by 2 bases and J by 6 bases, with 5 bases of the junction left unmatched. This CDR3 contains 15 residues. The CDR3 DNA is TGTGCCAGCAGTTTAAGGACAGGGAGGCCCGGGGAGCTGTTTTTT. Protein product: CASSLRTGRPGELFF.